This T cell receptor (beta chain) came from a study of post-analysis software for immune sequencing data. In the study overall: The cohort encompassed relapsing-remitting, secondary progressive and progressive-relapsing multiple sclerosis disease courses.

CDR1 and CDR2 (germline): SNHLY, FYNNEI. With 6 bases clipped from V and 4 bases from J, the junction kept 8 bases outside the gene matches. This CDR3 comprises 15 residues. Unique molecular identifiers were carried by the TCR beta cDNA libraries. Input amounts of 1 to 10 million T cells were used. These gave around 500,000 cDNA molecules, so each molecule approximated one T cell. A single record per CDR3 protein comes from TCRdb applying MiXCR to the PCR reads. The sample records roughly 200,000 distinct CDR3 sequences, 25% to 30% being singletons. Broader study findings: By F measure, strong co-clustering occurred among samples prepared in the same batch. Multiple sclerosis patients had significantly lower normalized Chao1 diversity than controls. Roughly 5 TRBV segments, TRBV5-6, TRBV5-1 and TRBV20-1 among them, were found more frequent in patients than controls.

A word on this clonotype: What it binds is unknown.

The sample taken for sequencing was blood. The clonotype was recovered from a girl aged 2-17 years with multiple sclerosis. V is TRBV2 and J is TRBJ2-1; TRBD1 matches at 8 bases. This CDR3 is CASRAGGQGYNEQFF. The CDR3 coding sequence is TGTGCCAGCAGAGCTGGAGGACAGGGTTACAATGAGCAGTTCTTC.